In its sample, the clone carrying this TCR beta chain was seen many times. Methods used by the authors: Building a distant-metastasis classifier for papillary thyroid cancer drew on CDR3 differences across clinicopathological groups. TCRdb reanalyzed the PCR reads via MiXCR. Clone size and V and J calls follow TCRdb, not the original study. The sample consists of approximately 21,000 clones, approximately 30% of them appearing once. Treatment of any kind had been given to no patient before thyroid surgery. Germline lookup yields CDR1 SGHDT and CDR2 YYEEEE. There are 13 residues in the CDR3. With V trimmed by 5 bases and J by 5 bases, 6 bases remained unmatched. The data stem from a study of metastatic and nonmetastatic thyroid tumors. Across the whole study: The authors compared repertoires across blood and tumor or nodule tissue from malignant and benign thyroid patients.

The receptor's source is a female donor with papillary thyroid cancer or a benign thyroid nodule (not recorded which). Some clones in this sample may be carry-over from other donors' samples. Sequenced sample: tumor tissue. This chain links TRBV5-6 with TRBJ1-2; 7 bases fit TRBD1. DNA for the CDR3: TGTGCCAGCAGTTCAACAGGGGAATATGGCTACACCTTC. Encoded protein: CASSSTGEYGYTF.